These 24 T cell receptor beta chains share one sample of origin, sequenced in a study of vaccination effects on CD4 cells after COVID-19. What these receptors recognize is not known. Some clones are missing from TCRdb's copy, which holds only in-frame ones; the method was immunoSEQ multiplex PCR. The sample comprises tens of thousands of clones, about four fifths of which are singletons, and 2.5% to 3% rests with the top ten. In the ViraFEST assay, antigen-specific CD4+ clonotypes were identified by expansion after peptide-pool stimulation. Cultured cells yielded isolated CD4+ T cells after 10 to 11 days. Negative nucleocapsid antibody tests before and after vaccination confirmed no previous SARS-CoV-2 infection. This specimen was CD4+ T cells from PBMCs cultured with HCoV-NL63 spike peptides, taken before COVID-19 vaccination. These receptors all come from a human donor who received a COVID-19 vaccine.

This clone showed up just a few times. The rearrangement joins TRBV12-3 or TRBV12-4 to TRBJ1-2, with D perhaps matching TRBD1 (6 bases). V was shortened by 6 bases and J by 11 bases, with 16 bases between the two germline ends. The CDR3 covers 12 residues. CDR3 coding DNA: TGTGCCAGCAGCTTCGCGACAGGAAGGTACACCTTC. This sequence encodes CASSFATGRYTF.

The chain joins TRBV6-6 to TRBJ2-7; 8 bases fit TRBD2. V was clipped by 6 bases and J by 2 bases; unmatched bases: 9. Per germline, CDR1 MNHNY and CDR2 SVGAGI (reference sequence). The CDR3 is 15 amino acids. The CDR3 reads CASRGALAGPYEQYV. CDR3 nucleotides: TGTGCCAGCAGGGGGGCGTTAGCGGGGCCCTACGAGCAGTACGTC.

The rearrangement joins TRBV5-8 to TRBJ1-2; weak D call: TRBD1 (5 bases). V shed 5 bases and J shed 5 bases, with 13 bases lying between them. The CDR3 has 13 residues. Germline CDR1 SGHTS, CDR2 YDEGEE. CDR3 bases: TGTGCCAGCAGTCCGAACCGGGGGTATGGCTACACCTTC. This sequence encodes CASSPNRGYGYTF.

The chain combines TRBV5-1 with TRBJ2-3; either TRBD1 or TRBD2 may supply D (6 bases each). The V end lost 2 bases, the J end lost 6 bases, and 10 bases lay between the germline ends. Germline CDR1 is SGHRS and CDR2 is YFSETQ. This CDR3 has 13 residues. DNA for the CDR3: TGCGCCAGCAGCTTAGGGGGGCCGGATACGCAGTATTTT. This translates into CASSLGGPDTQYF.

This clone was seen only a few times. The genes are TRBV12-3 or TRBV12-4 and TRBJ1-1; D unresolved. Trimming took 1 base from V and 4 from J, leaving 7 bases between them. There are 13 residues in the CDR3. CDR3 protein: CASSLVLSTEAFF. In nucleotides, the CDR3 is TGTGCCAGCAGTTTAGTTTTATCCACTGAAGCTTTCTTT.

This clone was seen only a few times. The chain joins TRBV10-3 to TRBJ2-3; D remains unclear. The V gene's germline CDR1 is ENHRY and CDR2 SYGVKD. The CDR3 is 11 amino acids. Deletions cut 8 bases from V and 6 bases from J, with 9 bases between. The CDR3 loop is CAISRADTQYF. CDR3 DNA: TGTGCCATCTCTAGGGCGGATACGCAGTATTTT.

The rearrangement joins TRBV6-6 to TRBJ1-1; 8 positions match TRBD1. The CDR3 sequence is 15 residues long. Germline trimming cut 5 bases from V and 11 bases from J; bases unmatched to any gene: 16. Germline V gene sequence: CDR1 MNHNY, CDR2 SVGAGI (reference sequence). CDR3 amino acids: CASSKQQGEHDWAFF. CDR3 bases: TGTGCCAGCAGTAAACAACAGGGGGAGCATGATTGGGCTTTCTTT.

V is TRBV11-2 and J is TRBJ2-3; a weak D match, TRBD2 (6 bases). The CDR3 length is 15 residues. CDR1 and CDR2 (germline): SGHAT, FQNNGV. V was trimmed by 5 bases and J by 7 bases, leaving 19 bases between them. The CDR3 loop reads CASSLTRGSSNTQYF. The CDR3 DNA follows: TGTGCCAGCAGCCTAACTCGGGGGTCGTCGAATACGCAGTATTTT.

The chain employs TRBV6-2 or TRBV6-3 and TRBJ2-3, with a tentative D call TRBD1 (6 bases). Trimming removed 6 bases at V and 3 bases at J, with 16 bases between. This CDR3 is built from 15 residues. Looked up from germline, CDR1 is MNHEY and CDR2 is SVGEGT. Here the CDR3 DNA reads TGTGCCAGCAGCTCCAGGGGCAGCTGGACAGATACGCAGTATTTT. As protein: CASSSRGSWTDTQYF.

The chain is built from TRBV6-5 and TRBJ2-2; D tentatively reads TRBD1 or TRBD2 (5 bases each). The CDR3 has 15 amino acids. Germline V gives CDR1 MNHEY, CDR2 SVGAGI. Trimming stripped 0 bases from V and 3 bases from J, with 8 bases between. CDR3 sequence reads: CASSYSGTHTGELFF. In DNA form, the CDR3 reads TGTGCCAGCAGTTACTCCGGGACGCACACCGGGGAGCTGTTTTTT.

The chain employs TRBV18 and TRBJ1-5; possible D gene TRBD1, 6 bases. The CDR3 has 17 amino acids. V was clipped by 1 base and J by 6 bases, with 19 bases between them. Germline V gives CDR1 KGHSH, CDR2 LQKENI. In nucleotides, the CDR3 is TGTGCCAGCTCACCACAGGGAGGGGGGTATGTTTCTCAGCCCCAGCATTTT. Its protein product is CASSPQGGGYVSQPQHF.

The chain combines TRBV5-4 with TRBJ2-2, with TRBD2 matching over 8 bases. The CDR3 covers 15 residues. Germline CDR1 and CDR2: SGHNT and YYREEE (reference sequence). V lost 3 bases and J lost 2; bases outside the gene matches: 3. This CDR3 reads CASSSGGLNTGELFF. In DNA form, the CDR3 reads TGTGCCAGCAGCTCGGGGGGGCTTAACACCGGGGAGCTGTTTTTT.

The chain recombines TRBV3-1 (or the pseudogene TRBV3-2) with TRBJ1-5; D uncertain. The CDR3 sequence is 17 residues long. V dropped 1 base and J dropped 4 bases, with 17 bases sitting between them. Germline V lookup: CDR1 LGHDT, CDR2 YNNKEL (reference sequence). The CDR3 DNA follows: TGTGCCAGCAGCCAAGGGTTGACGGTTGGGCTAAATCAGCCCCAGCATTTT. It specifies CASSQGLTVGLNQPQHF.

The sample holds a few counts of this clone. J is TRBJ2-7 and V is TRBV7-3; no clear D gene. V shed 8 bases and J shed 6 bases, with 11 bases lying between them. This CDR3 spans 11 amino acids. Per germline, CDR1 SGHTA and CDR2 FQGTGA. CDR3 protein: CASPSPSEQYV. The CDR3 nucleotides read TGTGCCAGCCCTAGTCCCTCCGAGCAGTACGTC.

The chain employs TRBV7-6 and TRBJ2-3, with D perhaps matching TRBD2 (5 bases). V lost 3 bases to trimming and J lost 1 base, with 14 bases between them. Germline V gene data show CDR1 as SGHVS and CDR2 as FNYEAQ. The CDR3 has 16 residues. CDR3 residues: CASSFRTAEGTDTQYF. For the CDR3, the DNA is TGTGCCAGCAGCTTTAGAACAGCGGAAGGCACAGATACGCAGTATTTT.

The chain joins TRBV12-3 or TRBV12-4 to TRBJ2-1, with D perhaps TRBD1 (6 bases). This CDR3 is 13 amino acids long. V was cut by 6 bases and J by 7 bases, with 13 bases left in between. DNA for the CDR3: TGTGCCAGCAGCTCAATACAGGGTAATGAGCAGTTCTTC. It yields the protein CASSSIQGNEQFF.

The rearrangement joins TRBV24-1 to TRBJ2-6; D is perhaps TRBD2 (5 bases). V was pared by 3 bases and J by 2 bases, with 16 bases between. The CDR3 covers 18 residues. Germline CDR1 and CDR2: KGHDR and SFDVKD. CDR3 protein: CATSDNSGKVAGANVLTF. The CDR3 DNA sequence: TGTGCCACCAGTGATAATTCGGGGAAAGTAGCTGGGGCCAACGTCCTGACTTTC.

V is TRBV28 and J is TRBJ2-2; D is tentatively TRBD1 or TRBD2 (7 bases each). The germline V gene encodes CDR1 MDHEN and CDR2 SYDVKM. The CDR3 totals 17 residues. The V end lost 7 bases, the J end lost 5 bases, and 23 bases lay between the germline ends. The CDR3 spells CASIEGAGATRTGELFF. The CDR3 nucleotides are TGTGCCAGCATTGAGGGGGCGGGGGCCACGAGGACCGGGGAGCTGTTTTTT.

The J gene is TRBJ2-1, the V gene TRBV6-2 or TRBV6-3, with D perhaps matching TRBD1 (5 bases). The CDR3 is made up of 14 amino acids. The germline V gene has CDR1 MNHEY and CDR2 SVGEGT. The V end was cut by 6 bases, the J end by 3 bases, with 12 bases between. The CDR3 sequence: CASSPGQNYNEQFF. CDR3 nucleotide sequence: TGTGCCAGCAGCCCAGGGCAGAACTACAATGAGCAGTTCTTC.

The chain has TRBV6-2 or TRBV6-3 and TRBJ2-3; 10 bases align to TRBD1. This CDR3 region has 15 residues. Germline-derived CDR1 and CDR2 are MNHEY and SVGEGT. V trimming: 2 bases; J trimming: 4 bases; junction bases outside the gene matches: 3. DNA for the CDR3: TGTGCCAGCAGTTACCCAGGACAGGGGGCAGATACGCAGTATTTT. Amino acids: CASSYPGQGADTQYF.

CDR3 sequence (DNA): TGCGCCAGCAGAGACAGGGGGCAACCTAATGAAAAACTGTTTTTT. This translates into CASRDRGQPNEKLFF. The rearrangement joins TRBV10-2 to TRBJ1-4, with TRBD1 identical over 10 bases. The germline CDR1 and CDR2 sequences are WSHSY and SAAADI. The CDR3 is 15 residues long. V shed 6 bases and J 3 bases; nucleotides not matched to a gene: 4.

The rearrangement links TRBV10-1 to TRBJ2-2; D might be TRBD1 or TRBD2, each matching 5 bases. Germline V lookup: CDR1 WNHNN, CDR2 SYGVQD (reference sequence). This CDR3 is built from 15 residues. V lost 6 bases to trimming and J lost 4 bases, with 15 bases between them. The CDR3 nucleotides are TGCGCCAGCAGCGTGGGACGGTCCTTCACCGGGGAGCTGTTTTTT. Protein product: CASSVGRSFTGELFF.

V usage is TRBV3-1 (or the pseudogene TRBV3-2) and J usage is TRBJ2-7; 11 positions agree with TRBD1. The CDR3 is 14 residues long. Per germline, CDR1 LGHDT and CDR2 YNNKEL (reference sequence). The ends lost 1 base at V and 9 bases at J; junction bases unmatched: 5. CDR3 bases: TGTGCCAGCAGCCAAGGGACAGGGGGCCAAAGGCAGTACGTC. It specifies CASSQGTGGQRQYV.

The sample holds a few counts of this clone. The chain uses TRBV6-6 and TRBJ2-7; TRBD2 agrees at 10 bases. The V gene's germline CDR1 is MNHNY and CDR2 SVGAGI (reference sequence). The V and J ends lost 1 base and 4 bases, in that order; junction bases with no gene match: 7. The CDR3 contains 16 residues. The chain's CDR3 is CASSYYPSGGSYEQYV. CDR3 nucleotide sequence: TGTGCCAGCAGTTACTACCCTAGCGGGGGATCTTACGAGCAGTACGTC.